A single sample gave rise to the 5 T cell receptor beta chains below, sequenced in a study of T-cell memory formation after mild COVID-19. Via MiXCR, TCRdb re-called the 5' RACE reads, giving one row per CDR3 protein. The sample yields a few hundred thousand distinct CDR3 sequences, about 23% seen once. Source material: PBMCs or a T cell subset sorted from them (not recorded which). The receptor set was obtained from an adult woman who had mild COVID-19 (a few samples of this study predate the infection). Cell type and time point are not known.

The chain has TRBV12-3 or TRBV12-4 and TRBJ2-7, with 7 positions matching TRBD1. The ends lost 5 bases at V and 2 bases at J; junction bases unmatched: 3. This CDR3 spans 13 amino acids. The CDR3 DNA follows: TGTGCCAGCAGTACAGGGGAGACCTACGAGCAGTACTTC. Amino acid sequence: CASSTGETYEQYF.

This clonotype was detected a few times. CDR3 sequence (DNA): TGTGCCAGTAGTGCGGGACTAGCGGGGGGGCAGACAGATACGCAGTATTTT. Protein: CASSAGLAGGQTDTQYF. The rearrangement links TRBV19 to TRBJ2-3, with TRBD2 matching 16 bases. Losses at the gene ends were 5 bases for V and 3 bases for J; bases not matched to a gene: 5. The CDR3 is 17 amino acids. Germline lookup yields CDR1 LNHDA and CDR2 SQIVND (reference sequence).

J is TRBJ1-1 and V is TRBV20-1; the match to TRBD1 covers 7 bases. V trimming: 2 bases; J trimming: 8 bases; junction bases outside the gene matches: 8. Per the germline V gene, CDR1 is DFQATT and CDR2 is SNEGSKA (reference sequence). The CDR3 is 13 amino acids. As DNA, the CDR3 is TGCAGTGCTAGATCCTACAGGGGCATGGAAGCTTTCTTT. This gives the protein CSARSYRGMEAFF.

The gene calls are TRBV18 and TRBJ2-7; TRBD2 matches at 8 bases. Germline CDR1 is KGHSH and CDR2 is LQKENI. The CDR3 is made up of 14 amino acids. Trimming cost V 3 bases and J 5 bases; bases outside gene matches: 6. The CDR3 nucleotides are TGTGCCAGCTCACCGGGACTGCGGGGGGACGAGCAGTACTTC. It translates to CASSPGLRGDEQYF.

This chain uses TRBV20-1 with TRBJ2-5; D unclear. The germline V gene has CDR1 DFQATT and CDR2 SNEGSKA (reference sequence). CDR3 length equals 13 residues. The ends were cut back, 6 bases at V and 5 bases at J, with 16 bases in the middle. Here the CDR3 reads CSARTGRRETQYF. In DNA, the CDR3 is TGCAGTGCACGGACGGGCCGCCGGGAGACCCAGTACTTC.